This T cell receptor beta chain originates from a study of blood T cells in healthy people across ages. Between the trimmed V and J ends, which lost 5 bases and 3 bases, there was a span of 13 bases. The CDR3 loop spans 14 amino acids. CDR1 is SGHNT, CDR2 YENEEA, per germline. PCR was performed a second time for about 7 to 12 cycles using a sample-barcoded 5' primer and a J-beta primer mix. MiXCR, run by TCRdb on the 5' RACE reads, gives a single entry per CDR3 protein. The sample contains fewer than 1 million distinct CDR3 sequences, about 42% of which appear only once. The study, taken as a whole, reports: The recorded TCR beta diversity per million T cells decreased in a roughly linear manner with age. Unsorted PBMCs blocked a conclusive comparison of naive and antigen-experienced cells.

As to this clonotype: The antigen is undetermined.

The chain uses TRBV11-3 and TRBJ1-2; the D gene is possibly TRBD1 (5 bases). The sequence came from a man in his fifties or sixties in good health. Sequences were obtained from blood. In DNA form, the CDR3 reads TGTGCCAGCAGCAACACGGGGACTGACTATGGCTACACCTTC. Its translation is CASSNTGTDYGYTF.